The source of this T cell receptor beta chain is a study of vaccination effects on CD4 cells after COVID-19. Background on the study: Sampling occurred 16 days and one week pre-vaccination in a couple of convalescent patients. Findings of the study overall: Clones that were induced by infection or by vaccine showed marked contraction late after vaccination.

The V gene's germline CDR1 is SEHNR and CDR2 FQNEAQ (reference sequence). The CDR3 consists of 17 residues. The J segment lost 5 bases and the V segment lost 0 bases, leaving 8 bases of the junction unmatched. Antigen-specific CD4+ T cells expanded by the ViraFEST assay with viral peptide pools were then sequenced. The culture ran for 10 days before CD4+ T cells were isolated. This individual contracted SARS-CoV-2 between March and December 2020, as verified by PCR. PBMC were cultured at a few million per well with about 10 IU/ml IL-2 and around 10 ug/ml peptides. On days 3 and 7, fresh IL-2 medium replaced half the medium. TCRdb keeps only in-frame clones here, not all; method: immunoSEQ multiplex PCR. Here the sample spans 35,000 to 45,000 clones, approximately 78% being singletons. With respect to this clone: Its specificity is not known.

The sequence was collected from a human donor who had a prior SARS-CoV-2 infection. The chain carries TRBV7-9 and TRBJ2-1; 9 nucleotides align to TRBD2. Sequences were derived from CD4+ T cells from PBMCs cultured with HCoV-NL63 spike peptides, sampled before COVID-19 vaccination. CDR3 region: CASSLAWSSGTHNEQFF. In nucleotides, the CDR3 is TGTGCCAGCAGCTTAGCTTGGTCTAGCGGGACCCACAATGAGCAGTTCTTC.